The 17 T cell receptor beta chains listed next were all sequenced from one sample in a study of blood T cell repertoires in COVID-19. Profiling relied on immunoSEQ multiplex PCR, and the TCRdb table lists in-frame clones only, not all of them. The data show 150,000 to 200,000 clones, around four fifths seen once. Sequenced: peripheral blood. The source is an elderly woman with acute or convalescent COVID-19.

The chain recombines TRBV3-1 (or the pseudogene TRBV3-2) with TRBJ2-2; D may be TRBD2 (5 bases). V gave up 4 bases and J gave up 5 bases, with 11 bases separating them. The germline V gene encodes CDR1 LGHDT and CDR2 YNNKEL (reference sequence). This CDR3 spans 14 amino acids. The CDR3 here is CASSPGRGTGELFF. CDR3 nucleotide sequence: TGTGCCAGCAGCCCGGGCCGGGGAACCGGGGAGCTGTTTTTT.

V is TRBV5-1 and J is TRBJ1-5; D unresolved. CDR3 size: 13 residues. The V and J ends lost 3 bases and 2 bases respectively, with 6 bases between them. The germline CDR1 and CDR2 sequences are SGHRS and YFSETQ. CDR3 residues: CASSYGGNQPQHF. For the CDR3, the DNA is TGCGCCAGCAGCTACGGAGGCAATCAGCCCCAGCATTTT.

The chain recombines TRBV4-1 with TRBJ2-3; the D is unclear. CDR3 size: 13 residues. Between the trimmed V and J ends, which lost 2 bases and 3 bases, there was a span of 6 bases. CDR1 is MGHRA, CDR2 YSYEKL, per germline. DNA of the CDR3: TGCGCCAGCAGCCAATGGAGTACAGATACGCAGTATTTT. This translates into CASSQWSTDTQYF.

The chain combines TRBV28 with TRBJ2-2, with D possibly matching TRBD1 (7 bases). Germline CDR1 reads MDHEN; CDR2 reads SYDVKM. The CDR3 is made up of 16 amino acids. Between the trimmed V and J ends, which lost 3 bases and 4 bases, there was a span of 15 bases. CDR3: CASSFYQGGSTGELFF. CDR3 nucleotides: TGTGCCAGCAGTTTCTATCAGGGGGGTTCCACCGGGGAGCTGTTTTTT.

The chain joins TRBV11-1 to TRBJ2-3, with D maybe TRBD2 (5 bases). V was pared by 7 bases and J by 2 bases, with 10 bases between. Germline-derived CDR1 and CDR2 are SGHAT and FQDESV (reference sequence). This CDR3 is 13 amino acids long. The CDR3 sequence is CASNAGNTDTQYF. The CDR3 nucleotides are TGTGCCAGCAACGCGGGTAACACAGATACGCAGTATTTT.

The chain links TRBV4-3 to TRBJ1-1; D might be TRBD1 (5 bases). This CDR3 is 14 amino acids long. Germline loops: CDR1 LGHNA, CDR2 YSLEER. Trimming shortened V by 1 base and J by 5 bases, and 11 bases separated the two germline ends. CDR3 protein: CASSQGFGGTEAFF. The DNA for the CDR3 is TGCGCCAGCAGCCAAGGGTTTGGGGGGACTGAAGCTTTCTTT.

The chain employs TRBV19 and TRBJ1-1, with D unclear. The CDR3 extends over 13 amino acids. Trimming cost V 2 bases and J 11 bases, with 15 bases left between them. Looked up from germline, CDR1 is LNHDA and CDR2 is SQIVND (reference sequence). The CDR3, as DNA: TGTGCCAGTAGTATAAATAATCGGGGTAGGGCTTTCTTT. Its protein product is CASSINNRGRAFF.

This chain joins TRBV19 and TRBJ2-7; TRBD1 is a possible D gene (6 bases). CDR3 length equals 15 residues. The germline V gene encodes CDR1 LNHDA and CDR2 SQIVND (reference sequence). V lost 3 bases to trimming and J lost 2 bases, with 14 bases between them. CDR3 bases: TGTGCCAGTAGTATTCAACAGGGTCCTACCTACGAGCAGTACTTC. It encodes CASSIQQGPTYEQYF.

The chain links TRBV3-1 (or the pseudogene TRBV3-2) to TRBJ1-6; D is unclear. CDR3 size: 14 residues. V was pared by 1 base and J by 7 bases, with 8 bases between. Germline CDR1 reads LGHDT; CDR2 reads YNNKEL (reference sequence). CDR3: CASSQGGANSPLHF. The CDR3 DNA reads TGTGCCAGCAGCCAAGGAGGTGCGAATTCACCCCTCCACTTT.

The J gene is TRBJ2-7, the V gene TRBV28; 7 bases match TRBD1. In germline, CDR1 is MDHEN, CDR2 SYDVKM. The J segment lost 2 bases and the V segment lost 5 bases, leaving 6 bases of the junction unmatched. This CDR3 contains 14 residues. Here the CDR3 reads CASSGPGQTYEQYF. CDR3 bases: TGTGCCAGCAGTGGACCGGGACAGACCTACGAGCAGTACTTC.

This rearrangement joins TRBV27 to TRBJ1-5; the D gene is possibly TRBD1 (6 bases). The CDR3 sequence is 15 residues long. Germline V gene lookup returns CDR1 MNHEY and CDR2 SMNVEV (reference sequence). Trimming stripped 5 bases from V and 4 bases from J, with 15 bases between. For the CDR3, the DNA is TGTGCCAGCAGTCCAAGGGGGTCGGGGAATCAGCCCCAGCATTTT. Protein: CASSPRGSGNQPQHF.

The V gene is TRBV2, the J gene TRBJ2-3; 7 bases agree with TRBD1. This CDR3 comprises 13 residues. The germline gives CDR1 SNHLY, CDR2 FYNNEI. The trim removed 6 bases at V and 5 bases at J, leaving 5 bases unmatched. Here the CDR3 reads CASSGDREDTQYF. CDR3 coding DNA: TGTGCCAGCAGCGGTGACAGGGAAGATACGCAGTATTTT.

V is TRBV18 and J is TRBJ1-4; no clear D gene. Germline assignment: CDR1 KGHSH and CDR2 LQKENI. Trimming took 6 bases from V and 10 from J, leaving 21 bases between them. This CDR3 is 15 amino acids long. The CDR3 coding sequence is TGTGCCAGCTCCCTAACCGGAACGAAAAGCGGAAAACTGTTTTTT. Encoded protein: CASSLTGTKSGKLFF. The full variable domain, in which reference TRBV18 and TRBJ1-4 provide the parts outside the CDR3, is NAGVMQNPRHLVRRRGQEARLRCSPMKGHSHVYWYRQLPEEGLKFMVYLQKENIIDESGMPKERFSAEFPKEGPSILRIQQVVRGDSAAYFCASSLTGTKSGKLFFGSGTQLSVL.

The J gene is TRBJ1-6, the V gene TRBV2; D perhaps matches TRBD1 (5 bases). This CDR3 has 14 amino acids. Between the trimmed V and J ends, which lost 6 bases and 8 bases, there was a span of 14 bases. The germline CDR1 and CDR2 sequences are SNHLY and FYNNEI. The CDR3 loop reads CASRRAGPDSPLHF. The CDR3, as DNA: TGTGCCAGCAGGAGAGCAGGGCCGGATTCACCCCTCCACTTT.

The V call is TRBV28, the J call TRBJ1-1, with no clear D. This CDR3 has 12 amino acids. Trimming left V 1 base short and J 5 bases short, with 5 bases between. CDR1 and CDR2 (germline): MDHEN, SYDVKM. CDR3 sequence: CASSLLQTEAFF. Here the CDR3 DNA reads TGTGCCAGCAGTTTATTACAGACTGAAGCTTTCTTT.

The chain joins TRBV3-1 (or the pseudogene TRBV3-2) to TRBJ1-1; 7 bases are a match to TRBD1. Germline-derived CDR1 and CDR2 are LGHDT and YNNKEL (reference sequence). CDR3 size: 19 residues. V dropped 0 bases and J dropped 0; count of bases not matched to a gene: 13. The CDR3: CASSQDPATDRPMNTEAFF. The CDR3 nucleotides are TGTGCCAGCAGCCAAGACCCTGCCACGGACAGGCCTATGAACACTGAAGCTTTCTTT.

J is TRBJ1-2 and V is TRBV3-1 (or the pseudogene TRBV3-2); D is ambiguous. With 0 bases removed from V and 4 bases from J, the gap between germline ends came to 3 bases. Per germline, CDR1 LGHDT and CDR2 YNNKEL (reference sequence). The CDR3 runs 12 residues. The CDR3 loop is CASSQDSYGYTF. The CDR3 DNA sequence: TGTGCCAGCAGCCAAGACAGCTATGGCTACACCTTC.